This T cell receptor (beta chain) was sequenced for a study of T cells in Graves' hyperthyroidism and ophthalmopathy. Study details: The blood sample was taken at first diagnosis, before treatment began.

CDR1 is MNHNS and CDR2 is SASEGT in the germline V gene. CDR3 length: 15 residues. V was clipped by 6 bases and J by 7 bases; unmatched bases: 12. Regions amplified from RNA transcripts were the TCR beta CDR3 regions. Carried out on the TCR CDR3, a first-round RT-PCR used the HTBI primer set. TCRdb re-called the multiplex PCR reads with MiXCR, one entry per CDR3 protein. Of approximately 530,000 distinct CDR3 sequences listed, over 15% are singletons. No progression to ophthalmopathy during 18 months of follow-up defined stable disease. Patients aged 18 to 65 with hyperthyroidism were newly diagnosed, with duration under 2 months.

The TCR originated in a woman between 18 and 29 years old with Graves' hyperthyroidism. Sequenced material: blood. The chain recombines TRBV6-1 with TRBJ1-1; the match to TRBD1 covers 9 bases. The CDR3 region is CASSLVGTGYSEAFF. CDR3 in DNA: TGTGCCAGCAGCCTAGTCGGGACAGGGTATAGTGAAGCTTTCTTT.